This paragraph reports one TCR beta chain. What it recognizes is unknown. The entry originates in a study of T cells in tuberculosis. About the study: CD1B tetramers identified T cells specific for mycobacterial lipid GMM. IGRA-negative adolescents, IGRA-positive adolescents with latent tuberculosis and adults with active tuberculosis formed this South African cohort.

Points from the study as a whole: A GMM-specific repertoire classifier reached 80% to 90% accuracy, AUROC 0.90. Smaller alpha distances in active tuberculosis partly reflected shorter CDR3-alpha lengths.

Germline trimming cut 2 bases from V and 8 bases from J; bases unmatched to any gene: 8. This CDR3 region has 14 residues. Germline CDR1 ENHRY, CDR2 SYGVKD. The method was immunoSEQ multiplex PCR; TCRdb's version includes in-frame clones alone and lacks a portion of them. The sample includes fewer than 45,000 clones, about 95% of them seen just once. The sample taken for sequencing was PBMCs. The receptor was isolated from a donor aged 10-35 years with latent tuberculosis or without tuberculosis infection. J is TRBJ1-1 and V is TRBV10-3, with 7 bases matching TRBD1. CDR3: CAISEKTGLREAFF. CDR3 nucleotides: TGTGCCATCAGTGAGAAGACAGGGTTGAGGGAAGCTTTCTTT.